The 31 T cell receptor beta chains in this list originate from one sample, sequenced in a study of blood T cell repertoires in COVID-19. Profiled with immunoSEQ multiplex PCR; TCRdb holds only in-frame clones, not every one. The profile shows about half a million clones, roughly nine tenths of them singletons. Sequenced sample: peripheral blood. The receptors shown here come from a man younger than 35 with COVID-19, enrolled during active disease.

The chain joins TRBV24-1 to TRBJ1-2; tentative D call: TRBD1 (6 bases). Germline V lookup: CDR1 KGHDR, CDR2 SFDVKD. V lost 6 bases to trimming and J lost 8 bases, with 21 bases between them. This CDR3 contains 15 residues. The DNA of the CDR3 is TGTGCCACCAGTACCACAGGGTTTGGGCTTAGCGGCTACACCTTC. It specifies CATSTTGFGLSGYTF.

This clone was counted between two and nine times. The chain links TRBV28 to TRBJ1-5; D remains unclear. V was clipped by 2 bases and J by 7 bases, with 6 bases between them. This CDR3 is 12 amino acids long. CDR1 MDHEN and CDR2 SYDVKM come from the germline V gene. CDR3 in DNA: TGTGCCAGCAGTTTACAGAACCAGCCCCAGCATTTT. Amino acids: CASSLQNQPQHF.

The rearrangement links TRBV18 to TRBJ2-7; D is unresolved. V lost 2 bases and J lost 2, with 10 bases in between. The CDR3 loop spans 14 amino acids. Germline values: CDR1 KGHSH, CDR2 LQKENI. The CDR3 coding sequence is TGTGCCAGCTCACCAACAACAGACACCTACGAGCAGTACTTC. Translating it yields CASSPTTDTYEQYF.

The chain links TRBV11-3 to TRBJ2-7; 8 bases are shared with TRBD2. The CDR3 runs 15 residues. Trimming cost V 5 bases and J 1 base; bases outside gene matches: 7. The germline V gene has CDR1 SGHNT and CDR2 YENEEA. The CDR3 nucleotides read TGTGCCAGCAGCCCTACTAGCGGTTTTTCCTACGAGCAGTACTTC. Translating gives CASSPTSGFSYEQYF. The full variable domain, completed using reference TRBV11-3 and TRBJ2-7, is EAGVVQSPRYKIIEKKQPVAFWCNPISGHNTLYWYLQNLGQGPELLIRYENEEAVDDSQLPKDRFSAERLKGVDSTLKIQPAELGDSAVYLCASSPTSGFSYEQYFGPGTRLTVT.

This chain connects TRBV2 to TRBJ1-5; tentatively, D is TRBD1 (5 bases). The CDR3 runs to 16 residues. Germline assignment: CDR1 SNHLY and CDR2 FYNNEI. Deletions cut 4 bases from V and 3 bases from J, with 16 bases between. The chain's CDR3 is CASSGVGAGNNQPQHF. CDR3 sequence (DNA): TGTGCCAGCAGTGGGGTAGGGGCAGGTAACAATCAGCCCCAGCATTTT.

This chain links TRBV3-1 (or the pseudogene TRBV3-2) with TRBJ2-2, with D perhaps TRBD1 (6 bases). The CDR3 has 14 amino acids. V lost 8 bases and J 2 bases, leaving 12 bases between the germline ends. Germline V gene data show CDR1 as LGHDT and CDR2 as YNNKEL (reference sequence). The CDR3 protein is CASEMGANTGELFF. For the CDR3, the DNA is TGTGCCAGCGAAATGGGGGCCAACACCGGGGAGCTGTTTTTT.

The rearrangement uses TRBV15 and TRBJ1-5, with TRBD1 matching over 7 bases. J gave up 3 bases and V 6 bases, and 11 bases lay outside the gene matches. Germline V gene data show CDR1 as LNHNV and CDR2 as YYDKDF (reference sequence). There are 16 residues in the CDR3. The CDR3 coding sequence is TGTGCCACCAGGCGGTATCCGACAGGGACCAATCAGCCCCAGCATTTT. Amino acid sequence: CATRRYPTGTNQPQHF.

The gene calls are TRBV15 and TRBJ2-7; perhaps TRBD2 as D (5 bases). The CDR3 totals 16 residues. Germline CDR1 LNHNV, CDR2 YYDKDF (reference sequence). The V gene lost 4 bases and the J gene lost 0 bases, with 16 bases spanning the gap. The CDR3 nucleotides are TGTGCCACCAGCACCTATAGGACTCATAGCTCCTACGAGCAGTACTTC. Translating gives CATSTYRTHSSYEQYF.

This chain connects TRBV7-9 to TRBJ1-4; D is undetermined. Looked up from germline, CDR1 is SEHNR and CDR2 is FQNEAQ (reference sequence). The ends were cut back, 5 bases at V and 0 bases at J, with 7 bases in the middle. This CDR3 region has 14 residues. CDR3 DNA sequence: TGTGCCAGCAGCCGCGATGCAACTAATGAAAAACTGTTTTTT. Translating gives CASSRDATNEKLFF.

This rearrangement joins TRBV6-5 to TRBJ1-6; 8 nucleotides align to TRBD1. CDR1 MNHEY and CDR2 SVGAGI come from the germline V gene. This CDR3 is 14 amino acids long. The V segment lost 6 bases and the J segment 9 bases; nucleotides outside the gene matches: 7. CDR3 DNA sequence: TGTGCCAGCAGGACCCAGGGGGCCCCTTCACCCCTCCACTTT. Its translation is CASRTQGAPSPLHF.

The rearrangement uses TRBV4-1 and TRBJ1-4, with 9 bases aligning to TRBD1. CDR1 and CDR2 from the germline V gene are MGHRA and YSYEKL. The CDR3 contains 15 residues. J lost 8 bases, V lost 4 bases, and 8 bases had no gene match. For the CDR3, the DNA is TGCGCCAGCAGCCCAAGGACAGGGGAAGAGGAAAAACTGTTTTTT. As protein: CASSPRTGEEEKLFF.

The table lists this clone with a count of one. This chain links TRBV24-1 with TRBJ1-5; the D gene is possibly TRBD1 (6 bases). CDR1 and CDR2 (germline): KGHDR, SFDVKD. Trimming took off 4 bases at V and 2 bases at J, with 14 bases between the two ends. The CDR3 consists of 16 residues. The DNA of the CDR3 is TGTGCCACCAGTGACCCTAACAGGGCCGGCAATCAGCCCCAGCATTTT. It translates to CATSDPNRAGNQPQHF.

The gene calls are TRBV7-2 and TRBJ2-5; 7 bases are shared with TRBD2. The V gene end was trimmed by 0 bases and the J gene end by 4 bases; junction bases not matched to a gene: 5. There are 15 residues in the CDR3. The germline CDR1 and CDR2 sequences are SGHTA and FQGNSA. The chain's CDR3 is CASSLAGGRGETQYF. As DNA, the CDR3 is TGTGCCAGCAGCTTAGCGGGAGGGCGGGGAGAGACCCAGTACTTC.

The CDR3 reads CASSSRDRGIYGYTF. The CDR3 DNA is TGTGCCAGCAGTTCCCGGGACAGGGGAATCTATGGCTACACCTTC. V gene TRBV6-2 or TRBV6-3 combines with J gene TRBJ1-2; TRBD1 aligns across 10 bases. This CDR3 contains 15 residues. Germline CDR1 and CDR2: MNHEY and SVGEGT. Trimming cost V 4 bases and J 4 bases; bases outside gene matches: 6.

This rearrangement joins TRBV12-3 or TRBV12-4 to TRBJ2-1; 7 positions match TRBD1. The J segment lost 7 bases and the V segment lost 6 bases, leaving 6 bases of the junction unmatched. The CDR3 loop spans 13 amino acids. The CDR3 DNA follows: TGTGCCAGCAGGGTCGACAGGGAGAATGAGCAGTTCTTC. Its protein is CASRVDRENEQFF.

Comments on this clone: The sample contains more than one DNA sequence encoding this CDR3. The rearrangement joins TRBV27 to TRBJ1-5; D is perhaps TRBD1 (6 bases). V was cut by 2 bases and J by 1 base, with 6 bases left in between. Germline-derived CDR1 and CDR2 are MNHEY and SMNVEV (reference sequence). The CDR3 sequence is 14 residues long. The chain's CDR3 is CASSLQGSNQPQHF. In DNA, the CDR3 is TGTGCCAGCAGTTTACAGGGGAGCAATCAGCCCCAGCATTTT.

The chain joins TRBV7-3 to TRBJ1-1; 7 bases align to TRBD1. The junction had 5 bases not matched to a gene; V was cut back by 4 bases and J by 6 bases. The CDR3 length is 13 residues. CDR1 and CDR2 (germline): SGHTA, FQGTGA. This CDR3 is CASSSQGVAEAFF. The CDR3 DNA follows: TGTGCCAGCAGCTCGCAGGGGGTAGCTGAAGCTTTCTTT.

V and J are TRBV24-1 and TRBJ2-2; D possibly corresponds to TRBD2 (6 bases). Germline CDR1 KGHDR, CDR2 SFDVKD. Trimming left V 3 bases short and J 1 base short, with 8 bases between. This CDR3 has 15 residues. The CDR3 reads CATSDGDLNTGELFF. The CDR3 nucleotides read TGTGCCACCAGTGATGGGGACTTGAACACCGGGGAGCTGTTTTTT.

The V and J genes are TRBV19 and TRBJ2-4, with 14 nucleotides matching TRBD2. The CDR3 is 15 amino acids. The trim removed 5 bases at V and 8 bases at J, leaving 5 bases unmatched. CDR1 LNHDA and CDR2 SQIVND come from the germline V gene (reference sequence). The CDR3 spells CASSPGTSGRYIQYF. The DNA for the CDR3 is TGTGCCAGTAGTCCCGGGACTAGCGGGAGATACATTCAGTACTTC.

The chain has TRBV4-2 and TRBJ1-3, with D possibly being TRBD1 (5 bases). Trimming stripped 0 bases from V and 0 bases from J, with 9 bases between. Looked up from germline, CDR1 is LGHNA and CDR2 is YNFKEQ. The CDR3 contains 16 residues. The chain's CDR3 is CASSQEGGDSGNTIYF. CDR3 bases: TGTGCCAGCAGCCAAGAGGGGGGAGACTCTGGAAACACCATATATTTT.

This chain links TRBV27 with TRBJ2-7; D is perhaps TRBD1 (6 bases). V lost 6 bases and J lost 6, with 9 bases in between. Germline assignment: CDR1 MNHEY and CDR2 SMNVEV (reference sequence). The CDR3 contains 11 residues. This CDR3 is CASSTGREQYF. The CDR3 nucleotides are TGTGCCAGCAGCACAGGGCGCGAGCAGTACTTC.

The chain recombines TRBV12-3 or TRBV12-4 with TRBJ2-5, with D possibly matching TRBD1 (7 bases). This CDR3 has 12 residues. The ends were cut back, 8 bases at V and 4 bases at J, with 11 bases in the middle. This CDR3 reads CASAQGGETQYF. DNA for the CDR3: TGTGCCAGCGCCCAGGGGGGAGAGACCCAGTACTTC.

The rearrangement uses TRBV4-1 and TRBJ2-2; possible D gene TRBD2, 5 bases. This CDR3 has 16 amino acids. Trimming removed 4 bases at V and 4 bases at J, with 16 bases between. Germline CDR1 is MGHRA and CDR2 is YSYEKL. CDR3 amino acids: CASSPTAQRRTGELFF. The CDR3 DNA is TGCGCCAGCAGCCCTACCGCCCAGCGGCGCACCGGGGAGCTGTTTTTT.

V is TRBV7-3 and J is TRBJ2-1; 13 bases fit TRBD2. The trim removed 1 base at V and 9 bases at J, leaving 6 bases unmatched. Germline V gives CDR1 SGHTA, CDR2 FQGTGA. The CDR3 spans 16 residues. CDR3 sequence: CASSLRGTSGISEQFF. CDR3 in DNA: TGTGCCAGCAGCTTAAGAGGGACTAGCGGGATCAGTGAGCAGTTCTTC.

V and J are TRBV14 and TRBJ2-7; 9 bases match TRBD1. Germline CDR1 reads SGHDN; CDR2 reads FVKESK. This CDR3 spans 13 amino acids. V dropped 4 bases and J dropped 2; count of bases not matched to a gene: 0. CDR3 DNA: TGTGCCAGCAGCCGGGACAGGGCCTACGAGCAGTACTTC. Translated: CASSRDRAYEQYF.

This clone was counted once. The rearrangement links TRBV6-5 to TRBJ1-6; D uncertain. The CDR3 consists of 13 residues. Germline V gives CDR1 MNHEY, CDR2 SVGAGI. The V and J ends lost 6 bases and 9 bases respectively, with 12 bases between them. The chain's CDR3 is CASSRRRSSPLHF. The CDR3 DNA reads as TGTGCCAGCAGCCGGCGAAGGAGTTCACCCCTCCACTTT.

The chain combines TRBV9 with TRBJ2-7; TRBD2 might be the D (5 bases). This CDR3 region has 15 residues. Germline CDR1 reads SGDLS; CDR2 reads YYNGEE. V was pared by 0 bases and J by 7 bases, with 17 bases between. The CDR3 DNA reads as TGTGCCAGCAGCGTAGATGAGGGAGCGGTTGGGGAGCAGTACTTC. This codes for CASSVDEGAVGEQYF.

The V gene is TRBV30, the J gene TRBJ1-2; D not resolved. Per germline, CDR1 GTSNPN and CDR2 SVGIG (reference sequence). The length of the CDR3 is 10 residues. The CDR3 DNA reads TGTGGCTCCAGAAAGGAGGGCTACACCTTC. Translation gives CGSRKEGYTF.

This clone was picked up a small number of times. The chain recombines TRBV6-2 or TRBV6-3 with TRBJ1-2; D is unresolved. The ends were cut back, 2 bases at V and 0 bases at J, with 7 bases in the middle. The CDR3 is made up of 14 amino acids. The germline CDR1 and CDR2 sequences are MNHEY and SVGEGT. The CDR3 reads CASSYQQANYGYTF. Written as DNA, the CDR3 is TGTGCCAGCAGTTACCAACAAGCTAACTATGGCTACACCTTC.

This chain connects TRBV11-2 to TRBJ1-2; 8 bases are a match to TRBD1. This CDR3 is built from 13 residues. CDR1 is SGHAT, CDR2 FQNNGV, per germline. The V and J ends lost 5 bases and 6 bases, in that order; junction bases with no gene match: 5. This CDR3 is CASSPTGEDGYTF. In DNA form, the CDR3 reads TGTGCCAGCAGCCCGACAGGGGAGGATGGCTACACCTTC.

This clone was detected only a few times. The gene calls are TRBV4-1 and TRBJ2-7; 12 bases are a match to TRBD1. The CDR3 runs 18 residues. V shed 4 bases, J shed 7 bases, and the junction held 17 bases outside the gene matches. Germline-derived CDR1 and CDR2 are MGHRA and YSYEKL. The CDR3 DNA follows: TGCGCCAGCAGCCGGCCGCCGGGACAGGGGGCGCCGGGGGAAGAGCAGTACTTC. Translation gives CASSRPPGQGAPGEEQYF.